Listed below are T cell receptor beta chains from one sample, sequenced in a study of monozygotic twins with inflammatory bowel disease. Each CDR3 protein gets one entry in TCRdb, which reprocessed the 5' RACE reads and gives no DNA. The table for this sample gives approximately 330,000 distinct CDR3 sequences. The specimen sequenced was blood. The receptors here all came from a human donor with ulcerative colitis or Crohn's disease, or a healthy co-twin of an affected twin (not recorded which). Each CDR3 is given with its conserved first and last residue. Fields, in order: V gene, J gene, CDR3 protein.

>TRBV5-1|TRBJ1-6
CASSPLPGQASSPLHF
>TRBV4-3|TRBJ1-2
CASSKLGGADYGCTF
>TRBV5-1|TRBJ1-2
CASSLDRDRGRYGYGYTF
>TRBV6-2/TRBV6-3|TRBJ2-2
CASSLTGNGGELFF
>TRBV3-1|TRBJ2-7
CASSPAASYEQYF
>TRBV9|TRBJ2-3
CASSVGPSGGTDTQYF
>TRBV5-4|TRBJ2-5
CASSLGHGGETQYF
>TRBV7-2|TRBJ1-2
CASSLKPGWEYGYTF
>TRBV7-2|TRBJ1-2
CASSLPGGSSIGGYTF
>TRBV25-1|TRBJ2-2
CASGGTGSGGALGELFF
>TRBV14|TRBJ2-7
CASSQYPIRTTYEQYF
>TRBV7-8|TRBJ2-7
CASSRSGLVQAHYEQYF
>TRBV28|TRBJ1-5
CASEGDRANQPQHF
>TRBV4-1|TRBJ2-2
CASSYRHANTGELFF
>TRBV20-1|TRBJ2-7
CSARMNSYEQYF
>TRBV5-1|TRBJ2-1
CASRREAYNEQFF
>TRBV7-2|TRBJ2-7
CASSFSGVEQYF
>TRBV11-2|TRBJ2-1
CASRVQARNEQFF
>TRBV10-3|TRBJ2-3
CAISDSGGIHTDTQYF
>TRBV30|TRBJ1-2
CAWSRGSNYGYTF
>TRBV20-1|TRBJ1-1
CSARGQGAGTEAFF
>TRBV20-1|TRBJ2-7
CSARHRGGAYEQYF
>TRBV7-9|TRBJ2-2
CASRSGQGSFTGELFF
>TRBV29-1|TRBJ2-3
CSVAGQDQTDTQYF
>TRBV20-1|TRBJ2-3
CSARDRRGTDTQYF
>TRBV7-3|TRBJ2-1
CASSSQPLTSGSRKSYNEQFF
>TRBV28|TRBJ2-2
CASSQTGWGGELFF
>TRBV7-8|TRBJ2-1
CASSLRPLVGEQFF
>TRBV3-1|TRBJ1-2
CASSRIGTGGGYTF
>TRBV20-1|TRBJ2-1
CSARDRNSEQFF
>TRBV20-1|TRBJ2-7
CSAHRTSGSYEQYF
>TRBV4-3|TRBJ1-2
CASSQGAASHSNYGYTF
>TRBV19|TRBJ2-1
CASSISSGGYNEQFF
>TRBV5-1|TRBJ2-2
CASSHGNTGELFF
>TRBV5-1|TRBJ1-6
CASSLVPGTDSPLHF
>TRBV20-1|TRBJ1-2
CSARTAGAFYGYTF
>TRBV7-2|TRBJ2-1
CASSSARGGGEQFF
>TRBV7-9|TRBJ2-5
CASSLRGVGETQYF
>TRBV12-3/TRBV12-4|TRBJ2-2
CASRTLAGGPNTGELFF
>TRBV6-1|TRBJ2-1
CASSPPGGQGYNEQFF
>TRBV7-8|TRBJ2-1
CASSFSGGSDNEQFF
>TRBV10-3|TRBJ2-6
CAISAVRGSSGANVLTF
>TRBV7-6|TRBJ1-6
CASSRDRAGSPLHF
>TRBV5-1|TRBJ2-3
CASSLMGLAGVMADTQYF
>TRBV28|TRBJ2-5
CASSLRTRTSGGETQYF
>TRBV20-1|TRBJ2-7
CSAKVFSYEQYF
>TRBV11-2|TRBJ2-1
CASSLAGQAYNEQFF
>TRBV15|TRBJ1-6
CATSRDLQPNSPLHF
>TRBV20-1|TRBJ2-7
CSASTTDFGQYF
>TRBV20-1|TRBJ2-5
CSARSAESQQETQYF
>TRBV7-2|TRBJ2-4
CASTPLTVGTKNIQYF
>TRBV11-1|TRBJ2-7
CASSFERLGEQYF
>TRBV14|TRBJ2-2
CASSQDFLTAFTGELFF
>TRBV11-3|TRBJ2-1
CASSLDRMGQGSPEQFF
>TRBV6-1|TRBJ2-1
CASSTRGAHNEQFF
>TRBV4-2|TRBJ2-1
CASSQDSQGKPYNEQFF
>TRBV10-3|TRBJ2-6
CAISEYDRNSGANVLTF
>TRBV29-1|TRBJ2-3
CSVAAGRTDTQYF
>TRBV24-1|TRBJ2-7
CASSDGGYEQYF
>TRBV3-1|TRBJ2-1
CASSRDRPTRAYNEQFF